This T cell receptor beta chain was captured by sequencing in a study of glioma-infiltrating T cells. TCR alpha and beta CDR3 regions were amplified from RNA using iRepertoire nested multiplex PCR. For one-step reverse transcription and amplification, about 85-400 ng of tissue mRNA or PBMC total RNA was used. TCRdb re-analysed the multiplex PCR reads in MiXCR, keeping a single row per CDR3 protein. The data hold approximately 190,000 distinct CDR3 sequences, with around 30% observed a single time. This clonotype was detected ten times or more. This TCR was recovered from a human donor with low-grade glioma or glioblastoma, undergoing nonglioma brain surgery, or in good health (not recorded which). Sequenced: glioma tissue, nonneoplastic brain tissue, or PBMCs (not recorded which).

The chain's CDR3 is CSVPTFARTGIVQETQYF. CDR3 coding DNA: TGCAGTGTGCCCACCTTCGCGCGGACAGGGATAGTCCAAGAGACCCAGTACTTC. The chain uses TRBV20-1 and TRBJ2-5; TRBD1 matches at 8 bases. The germline V gene has CDR1 DFQATT and CDR2 SNEGSKA (reference sequence). The CDR3 loop spans 18 amino acids. V lost 7 bases and J lost 1; bases outside the gene matches: 20.